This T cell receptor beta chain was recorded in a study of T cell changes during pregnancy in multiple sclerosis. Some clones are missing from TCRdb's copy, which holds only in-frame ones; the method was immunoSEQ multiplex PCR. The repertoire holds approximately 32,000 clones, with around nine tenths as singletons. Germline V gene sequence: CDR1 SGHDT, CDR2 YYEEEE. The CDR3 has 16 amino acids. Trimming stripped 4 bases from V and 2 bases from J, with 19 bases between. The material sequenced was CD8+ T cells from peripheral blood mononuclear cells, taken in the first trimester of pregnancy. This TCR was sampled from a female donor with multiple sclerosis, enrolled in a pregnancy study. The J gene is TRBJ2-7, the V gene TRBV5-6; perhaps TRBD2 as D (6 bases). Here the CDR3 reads CASSVTGTAITYEQYF. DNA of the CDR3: TGTGCCAGCAGCGTAACCGGGACTGCAATTACCTACGAGCAGTACTTC.